The clone carrying this T cell receptor (beta chain) has just one count. What it binds is unknown. These data belong to a study of blood T cells in healthy people across ages. Whole-study results and caveats: The study found more naive CD4+ cells and higher diversity in long-lived than aged donors. It was held that the diversity estimates obtained from one million T cells were underestimates. A roughly linear fall in TCR beta diversity per million T cells was seen with increasing age.

The CDR3 runs to 15 residues. Germline V gene lookup returns CDR1 MDHEN and CDR2 SYDVKM. Trimming took 4 bases from V and 13 from J, leaving 23 bases between them. Through a sample-barcoded 5' primer and a J-beta primer mix, a second PCR was run for roughly 7 to 12 cycles. Every sample produced at least 3 million CDR3-containing paired-end reads. TCRdb fed the 5' RACE reads into MiXCR, producing one record per CDR3 protein. Here the sample spans 1.5 million to 2 million distinct CDR3 sequences, roughly 50% being singletons. The chain combines TRBV28 with TRBJ2-4, with D possibly matching TRBD2 (6 bases). The sequence was obtained from a woman between 40 and 55 years old in good health. The sequencing sample was made of blood. The CDR3 sequence is CASSSPFGTPEKQYF. CDR3 bases: TGTGCCAGCAGTTCCCCCTTTGGGACTCCTGAAAAGCAGTACTTC. The variable domain in full, completed from reference TRBV28 and TRBJ2-4, reads DVKVTQSSRYLVKRTGEKVFLECVQDMDHENMFWYRQDPGLGLRLIYFSYDVKMKEKGDIPEGYSVSREKKERFSLILESASTNQTSMYLCASSSPFGTPEKQYFGAGTRLSVL.